Below, 8 T cell receptor beta chains from the same sample are listed, as sequenced in a study of sequential checkpoint blockade in melanoma. Clones were sequenced by immunoSEQ multiplex PCR, and TCRdb holds only the in-frame ones, with some missing. The sample has roughly 36,000 clones; about 30% are singletons. Treatment specified: randomized to nivolumab then ipilimumab (arm A) or the reverse (arm B). The sequencing used tumor tissue (inferred from file names), collected from a patient given nivolumab and ipilimumab in sequence. The receptors originated from a human donor with melanoma.

The chain carries TRBV28 and TRBJ2-2; D gene ambiguous. The CDR3 length is 14 residues. The V and J ends lost 6 bases and 4 bases respectively, with 12 bases between them. Germline CDR1 MDHEN, CDR2 SYDVKM. CDR3 in amino acids: CASREVGSTGELFF. For the CDR3, the DNA is TGTGCCAGCAGGGAAGTCGGAAGCACCGGGGAGCTGTTTTTT.

The chain carries TRBV28 and TRBJ1-1; maybe TRBD1 (6 bases). This CDR3 has 14 amino acids. The germline V gene encodes CDR1 MDHEN and CDR2 SYDVKM. V gave up 8 bases and J gave up 1 base, with 14 bases separating them. CDR3 in DNA: TGTGCCAGCGGAATACAGGGTGCGAACACTGAAGCTTTCTTT. Its protein is CASGIQGANTEAFF. Looking up the rest from reference TRBV28 and TRBJ1-1 gives the full variable domain: DVKVTQSSRYLVKRTGEKVFLECVQDMDHENMFWYRQDPGLGLRLIYFSYDVKMKEKGDIPEGYSVSREKKERFSLILESASTNQTSMYLCASGIQGANTEAFFGQGTRLTVV.

This clone was counted at least ten times. J is TRBJ1-2 and V is TRBV7-6; a possible D gene is TRBD1 (5 bases). Germline V gene lookup returns CDR1 SGHVS and CDR2 FNYEAQ. The CDR3 is made up of 15 amino acids. V dropped 1 base and J dropped 2 bases, with 11 bases sitting between them. In DNA form, the CDR3 reads TGTGCCAGCAGCTTAGATTGGACACCCAACTATGGCTACACCTTC. Protein sequence: CASSLDWTPNYGYTF.

The chain links TRBV14 to TRBJ2-1, with TRBD2 matching over 10 bases. CDR1 is SGHDN, CDR2 FVKESK, per germline. The J segment lost 15 bases and the V segment lost 1 base, leaving 9 bases of the junction unmatched. The CDR3 is 14 amino acids. CDR3 in amino acids: CASSQGLAGVERFF. CDR3 sequence (DNA): TGTGCCAGCAGCCAAGGGCTAGCGGGAGTAGAACGGTTCTTC.

The DNA for the CDR3 is TGTGCCAGCAGTCAACTTTACAGGGTCGACTATGGCTACACCTTC. It yields the protein CASSQLYRVDYGYTF. The chain is built from TRBV6-8 and TRBJ1-2; tentatively, D is TRBD1 (6 bases). Looked up from germline, CDR1 is MNHGY and CDR2 is SAAAGT. Trimming left V 5 bases short and J 3 bases short, with 16 bases between. The CDR3 is 15 amino acids.

In its sample, this clone was seen a few times. This sequence joins TRBV11-3 and TRBJ2-5; 10 bases agree with TRBD2. With 5 bases clipped from V and 3 bases from J, the junction kept 9 bases outside the gene matches. The CDR3 has 16 amino acids. Per the germline V gene, CDR1 is SGHNT and CDR2 is YENEEA. The CDR3 reads CASSQPGLAKEETQYF. The CDR3 DNA reads TGTGCCAGCAGCCAGCCGGGACTAGCGAAGGAAGAGACCCAGTACTTC.

The gene calls are TRBV18 and TRBJ1-3; TRBD1 aligns across 8 bases. The germline V gene encodes CDR1 KGHSH and CDR2 LQKENI. V lost 4 bases to trimming and J lost 0 bases; unmatched junction nucleotides: 11. The CDR3 has 18 amino acids. The CDR3 sequence: CASSLKRTGPDSGNTIYF. CDR3 coding DNA: TGTGCCAGCTCACTGAAACGGACAGGGCCTGACTCTGGAAACACCATATATTTT. The full variable domain, rest sourced from reference TRBV18 and TRBJ1-3, is NAGVMQNPRHLVRRRGQEARLRCSPMKGHSHVYWYRQLPEEGLKFMVYLQKENIIDESGMPKERFSAEFPKEGPSILRIQQVVRGDSAAYFCASSLKRTGPDSGNTIYFGEGSWLTVV.

There are a few counts of this clone. The chain combines TRBV23-1 with TRBJ1-5; D is unresolved. TRBV23-1 qualifies as an ORF whose function is uncertain. The CDR3 contains 15 residues. Trimming cost V 6 bases and J 6 bases, with 18 bases left between them. The chain's CDR3 is CASSQALAIFQPQHF. CDR3 DNA sequence: TGCGCCAGCAGCCAAGCACTCGCGATATTTCAGCCCCAGCATTTT.